This TCR beta chain emerged from a study of monozygotic twins with inflammatory bowel disease. With respect to this clonotype: The antigen is undetermined.

Germline CDR1 and CDR2: SGHTA and FQGTGA. The length of the CDR3 is 14 residues. Whole-study results and caveats: Lower sharing of clonotypes with other individuals was seen in IBD patients than in healthy twins. This was most marked in patients showing signs of disease activity. TCRbeta diversity (inverse Simpson) was lower in IBD patients than in healthy co-twins.

UMIs that had a 6-nucleotide sample barcode were put in using template switching. TCRdb reprocessed the 5' RACE reads and reports one entry per CDR3 protein, with no DNA. Its listing shows 150,000 or so distinct CDR3 sequences. The V gene is TRBV7-3, the J gene TRBJ1-1; with no DNA, the TCRdb D assignment of TRBD1 cannot be verified. The receptor's source is a human donor with ulcerative colitis or Crohn's disease, or a healthy co-twin of an affected twin (not recorded which). The sequenced sample consisted of blood. The CDR3 protein is CASSPKGGGTEAFF. Variable domain in full (rest from reference TRBV7-3 and TRBJ1-1): GAGVSQTPSNKVTEKGKYVELRCDPISGHTALYWYRQSLGQGPEFLIYFQGTGAADDSGLPNDRFFAVRPEGSVSTLKIQRTERGDSAVYLCASSPKGGGTEAFFGQGTRLTVV.